This entry features one T cell receptor (beta chain) sequence. This sample is part of a study of T cells in tuberculosis. At the level of the study: CD1B tetramers identified T cells specific for mycobacterial lipid GMM.

After thawing and overnight rest, PBMC were stained with GMM-loaded CD1B tetramer, viability dye and anti-CD3 for sorting. C32 glucose monomycolate from Rhodococcus equi was loaded onto the CD1B tetramers. The assay was immunoSEQ multiplex PCR, and TCRdb's table has in-frame clones only and misses some. The sample has approximately 60,000 clones, under 90% seen once. The CDR3 is made up of 10 amino acids. Germline-derived CDR1 and CDR2 are LNHNV and YYDKDF (reference sequence). V was clipped by 8 bases and J by 8 bases, with 9 bases between them. Study observations and caveats: Some low-affinity tetramer-binding T cells may be absent from this sample.

The chain uses TRBV15 and TRBJ1-2; no clear D. The origin of this receptor is an adult woman with latent tuberculosis. Sequenced input: CD1b-GMM tetramer-negative cells sorted from PBMCs. The CDR3 here is CATGPGGYTF. As DNA, the CDR3 is TGTGCCACCGGACCGGGAGGCTACACCTTC.